This T cell receptor beta chain originates from a study of blood T cell repertoires in COVID-19. The participants were between roughly 18 and 90 years old and came from under 25 US areas. Categorization into cohorts depended on clinical history that participants reported. Exposed enrollees had met someone with a PCR-confirmed or clinician-diagnosed COVID-19 case at some point within the 2 weeks before study entry. Assay: immunoSEQ multiplex PCR; the TCRdb copy retains only in-frame clones and omits some. The sample holds about 320,000 clones, approximately 90% seen once. This receptor was obtained from a woman aged 25 to 39 who had been exposed to COVID-19. What was sequenced was PBMCs or T cells enriched from blood (not recorded which).

The CDR3 loop is CAWSVAWETQYF. The CDR3 DNA follows: TGTGCCTGGAGTGTCGCGTGGGAGACCCAGTACTTC. The chain employs TRBV30 and TRBJ2-5; D gene ambiguous. Trimming shortened V by 0 bases and J by 5 bases, and 7 bases separated the two germline ends. This CDR3 is built from 12 residues. The germline V gene encodes CDR1 GTSNPN and CDR2 SVGIG (reference sequence).